Listed below are T cell receptor beta chains from one sample, sequenced in a study of CD8+ T cells in alopecia areata. Some clones are missing from TCRdb's copy, which holds only in-frame ones; the method was immunoSEQ multiplex PCR. This sample has about 300,000 clones, with 58% found just once. The sample in question was CD4+ T cells sorted from blood, obtained at week 24, from a patient treated with tofacitinib. These receptors came from a human donor with alopecia areata. Both conserved end residues are part of each CDR3. The D gene is left open where the match is weak. The listing skips clone size in some rows; elsewhere it reads once, few, many or a size class.

>NA|TRBV15|NA|15|TRBJ1-1
CATSRGPQVNTEAFF
TGTGCCACCAGCAGAGGACCACAGGTGAACACTGAAGCTTTCTTT
>NA|TRBV5-1|NA|14|TRBJ1-5
CASSLAGYNQPQHF
TGCGCCAGCAGCTTGGCAGGGTACAATCAGCCCCAGCATTTT
>NA|TRBV7-9|NA|14|TRBJ1-1
CASSRDGMNTEAFF
TGTGCCAGCAGCCGGGACGGCATGAACACTGAAGCTTTCTTT
>NA|TRBV29-1|NA|16|TRBJ2-7
CSVEDPGLRGSYEQYF
TGCAGCGTTGAAGACCCCGGTTTGCGGGGTAGCTACGAGCAGTACTTC
>TRBD1|TRBV11-1|NA|15|TRBJ2-2
CASTRDRGNTGELFF
TGTGCCAGCACGCGGGACAGGGGAAACACCGGGGAGCTGTTTTTT
>NA|TRBV28|NA|16|TRBJ2-1
CASSTRRASSYNEQFF
TGTGCCAGCAGTACCCGACGGGCTAGCTCCTACAATGAGCAGTTCTTC
>NA|TRBV2|NA|10|TRBJ2-5
CASSEVAQYF
TGTGCCAGCAGTGAGGTGGCCCAGTACTTC
>NA|TRBV5-4|NA|15|TRBJ1-2
CASSVLGGRYRGYTF
TGTGCCAGCAGCGTGCTGGGAGGGCGTTATCGGGGCTACACCTTC
>NA|TRBV6-6|NA|14|TRBJ2-4
CASSYEVAKNIQYF
TGTGCCAGCAGTTACGAGGTTGCCAAAAACATTCAGTACTTC
>NA|TRBV18|NA|15|TRBJ1-2
CASSPQAGAGYGYTF
TGTGCCAGCTCCCCCCAAGCCGGGGCGGGCTATGGCTACACCTTC
>TRBD2|TRBV29-1|NA|16|TRBJ2-3
CSVERGGGVQSDTQYF
TGCAGCGTTGAACGCGGCGGGGGGGTACAGTCAGATACGCAGTATTTT
>NA|TRBV30|NA|16|TRBJ2-6
CAWSGDAVPGANVLTF
TGTGCCTGGAGTGGGGACGCTGTCCCTGGGGCCAACGTCCTGACTTTC
>NA|TRBV29-1|NA|12|TRBJ1-1
CSVDEGNTEAFF
TGCAGCGTTGATGAAGGGAACACTGAAGCTTTCTTT
>NA|TRBV10-3|many|13|TRBJ2-5
CAISRGGQETQYF
TGTGCCATCAGCCGGGGAGGTCAAGAGACCCAGTACTTC
>NA|TRBV5-4|NA|17|TRBJ2-3
CASSPLTAIRSTDTQYF
TGTGCCAGCAGCCCGCTGACGGCTATCCGTAGCACAGATACGCAGTATTTT
>NA|TRBV4-1|NA|17|TRBJ2-2
CASSQDRQATAAGELFF
TGCGCCAGCAGCCAAGATAGGCAGGCCACAGCGGCCGGGGAGCTGTTTTTT
>NA|TRBV23-1|few|13|TRBJ2-7
CASSRHRTYEQYF
TGCGCCAGCAGTCGTCACAGAACCTACGAGCAGTACTTC
>NA|TRBV29-1|NA|11|TRBJ2-1
CSGTRGNEQFF
TGCAGCGGTACGAGAGGGAATGAGCAGTTCTTC
>TRBD1|TRBV4-2|few|18|TRBJ2-2
CASSQDEGAGQNTGELFF
TGTGCCAGCAGCCAAGACGAGGGGGCAGGTCAGAACACCGGGGAGCTGTTTTTT
>NA|TRBV6-6|NA|14|TRBJ2-5
CASSYVPGGETQYF
TGTGCCAGCAGTTACGTTCCAGGAGGGGAGACCCAGTACTTC
>NA|TRBV11-2|once|13|TRBJ1-1
CASTLGVNTEAFF
TGTGCCAGCACCTTAGGGGTTAACACTGAAGCTTTCTTT
>NA|TRBV7-9|NA|12|TRBJ2-5
CASSLVGETQYF
TGTGCCAGCAGCTTAGTTGGCGAGACCCAGTACTTC
>NA|TRBV11-2|NA|14|TRBJ2-7
CASSLRMGFYEQYF
TGTGCCAGCAGCCTCCGGATGGGGTTCTACGAGCAGTACTTC
>NA|TRBV2|once|15|TRBJ2-1
CASSARGRRDNEQFF
TGTGCCAGCAGTGCGAGGGGACGGAGAGATAATGAGCAGTTCTTC
>TRBD2|TRBV4-3|NA|15|TRBJ2-7
CASSQEGGMAYEQYF
TGCGCCAGCAGCCAAGAGGGGGGGATGGCGTACGAGCAGTACTTC
>NA|TRBV9|NA|15|TRBJ2-5
CASSVVGHLQETQYF
TGTGCCAGCAGCGTAGTGGGACACCTCCAAGAGACCCAGTACTTC
>NA|TRBV30|NA|15|TRBJ1-4
CAWGKYGALNEKLFF
TGTGCCTGGGGGAAGTATGGAGCGCTTAATGAAAAACTGTTTTTT
>NA|TRBV29-1|NA|12|TRBJ1-1
CSVAGQNTEAFF
TGCAGCGTTGCCGGGCAGAACACTGAAGCTTTCTTT
>NA|TRBV7-9|NA|15|TRBJ1-2
CASSYPQGRRDGYTF
TGTGCCAGCAGCTACCCACAGGGCCGGCGGGATGGCTACACCTTC
>NA|TRBV10-3|NA|13|TRBJ1-1
CAISETVNTEAFF
TGTGCCATCAGTGAGACAGTGAACACTGAAGCTTTCTTT
>NA|TRBV2|NA|15|TRBJ2-7
CASSGDVGWSYEQYF
TGTGCCAGCAGTGGGGACGTTGGGTGGAGCTACGAGCAGTACTTC
>TRBD1|TRBV4-3|NA|15|TRBJ1-1
CASSQRRTGRTEAFF
TGCGCCAGCAGCCAGCGGCGGACAGGGAGGACTGAAGCTTTCTTT
>TRBD1|TRBV2|NA|17|TRBJ1-1
CASSPSRTGRGITEAFF
TGTGCCAGCAGTCCATCGAGGACAGGGAGGGGAATCACTGAAGCTTTCTTT
>NA|TRBV7-7|few|15|TRBJ2-5
CASSSQGRAEETQYF
TGTGCTAGCAGCTCCCAGGGAAGAGCCGAAGAGACCCAGTACTTC
>NA|TRBV5-1|few|14|TRBJ2-3
CASSLEGRTDTQYF
TGCGCCAGCAGCTTGGAAGGACGCACAGATACGCAGTATTTT
>NA|TRBV20-1|NA|9|TRBJ1-2
CSAGLGYTF
TGCAGTGCTGGACTAGGCTACACCTTC
>NA|TRBV5-1|NA|15|TRBJ2-1
CASSRGSDSYNEQFF
TGCGCCAGCAGCCGGGGTAGCGATTCTTACAATGAGCAGTTCTTC
>NA|TRBV30|NA|13|TRBJ1-1
CAWSARPDTEAFF
TGTGCCTGGAGTGCTCGACCCGACACTGAAGCTTTCTTT
>NA|TRBV6-1|NA|14|TRBJ2-5
CASSPHGTGETQYF
TGTGCCAGCAGTCCCCATGGAACGGGAGAGACCCAGTACTTC
>NA|TRBV23-1|NA|15|TRBJ1-2
CASSLRADKKRGYTF
TGCGCCAGCAGTCTGAGAGCGGACAAAAAGCGGGGCTACACCTTC
>TRBD1|TRBV29-1|NA|15|TRBJ2-3
CSALIDRGSSDTQYF
TGCAGCGCCTTAATAGACAGGGGGTCGTCAGATACGCAGTATTTT
>TRBD2|TRBV29-1|NA|12|TRBJ2-1
CCTGTRGNEQFF
TGCTGTACCGGGACTAGGGGGAATGAGCAGTTCTTC
>TRBD1|TRBV7-2|NA|16|TRBJ2-4
CASSLSRDRGGDIQYF
TGTGCCAGCAGCTTGTCGAGGGACAGGGGAGGGGACATTCAGTACTTC
>NA|TRBV30|NA|11|TRBJ2-5
CAWGSGETQYF
TGTGCCTGGGGGAGCGGGGAGACCCAGTACTTC